The 5 T cell receptor beta chains in this list originate from one sample, sequenced in a study of metastatic and nonmetastatic thyroid tumors. TCRdb called clones again from the PCR reads with MiXCR. The data hold tens of thousands of clones, with roughly 29% observed a single time. Not a single patient had been given any form of treatment at any point before undergoing thyroid surgery. Sequencing was performed on blood. The origin of the receptors is a female donor with papillary thyroid cancer or a benign thyroid nodule (not recorded which). Some clones in this sample may be carry-over from other donors' samples.

The chain joins TRBV9 to TRBJ2-1, with TRBD2 matching 8 bases. The germline V gene encodes CDR1 SGDLS and CDR2 YYNGEE. J gave up 9 bases and V 0 bases, and 8 bases lay outside the gene matches. This CDR3 is 15 amino acids long. The CDR3 nucleotides read TGTGCCAGCAGCGTAGCGAGCGGGAGAGTAGGTGAGCAGTTCTTC. Its protein product is CASSVASGRVGEQFF.

In its sample, this clone was seen a few times. This chain links TRBV2 with TRBJ2-7; D is ambiguous. V was cut by 0 bases and J by 3 bases, with 6 bases left in between. The length of the CDR3 is 13 residues. Germline-derived CDR1 and CDR2 are SNHLY and FYNNEI. This CDR3 is CASSEARIYEQYF. DNA for the CDR3: TGTGCCAGCAGTGAAGCGCGAATCTACGAGCAGTACTTC. Using reference TRBV2 and TRBJ2-7 for the parts outside the CDR3, the full variable domain is EPEVTQTPSHQVTQMGQEVILRCVPISNHLYFYWYRQILGQKVEFLVSFYNNEISEKSEIFDDQFSVERPDGSNFTLKIRSTKLEDSAMYFCASSEARIYEQYFGPGTRLTVT.

This clone was recorded a few times. This chain connects TRBV29-1 to TRBJ2-3; TRBD2 might be the D (6 bases). This CDR3 contains 13 residues. With 4 bases removed from V and 5 bases from J, the gap between germline ends came to 13 bases. Germline V CDR1 and CDR2: SQVTM, ANQGSEA. The CDR3 protein is CSVGTRAGDTQYF. The CDR3 region has the DNA TGCAGCGTTGGGACAAGAGCGGGAGATACGCAGTATTTT.

As concerns this clone: A much larger clone lies a single base off, so this may be a read error. Additional DNA sequences in this sample encode the identical CDR3. The chain joins TRBV6-1 to TRBJ1-5; perhaps TRBD1 as D (5 bases). The CDR3 extends over 15 amino acids. The V end lost 3 bases, the J end lost 4 bases, and 13 bases lay between the germline ends. CDR1 is MNHNS, CDR2 SASEGT, per germline. CDR3 region: CASSESQDSNQPQHF. The CDR3 DNA follows: TGTGCCAGCAGTGAGTCACAGGATAGTAATCAGCCCCAGCATTTT.

As regards this clone: At the DNA level, this CDR3 is encoded by other sequences in the same sample as well. V is TRBV7-8 and J is TRBJ2-7, with TRBD2 identical over 11 bases. Germline values: CDR1 SGHVS, CDR2 FQNEAQ. The CDR3 covers 18 residues. V lost 3 bases and J lost 2; bases outside the gene matches: 12. CDR3 sequence: CASSFTGTSGSSAYEQYF. The CDR3 DNA follows: TGTGCCAGCAGCTTTACCGGCACTAGCGGGAGCTCCGCCTACGAGCAGTACTTC. The full variable domain, its missing parts supplied by reference TRBV7-8 and TRBJ2-7, is GAGVSQSPRYKVAKRGQDVALRCDPISGHVSLFWYQQALGQGPEFLTYFQNEAQLDKSGLPSDRFFAERPEGSVSTLKIQRTQQEDSAVYLCASSFTGTSGSSAYEQYFGPGTRLTVT.